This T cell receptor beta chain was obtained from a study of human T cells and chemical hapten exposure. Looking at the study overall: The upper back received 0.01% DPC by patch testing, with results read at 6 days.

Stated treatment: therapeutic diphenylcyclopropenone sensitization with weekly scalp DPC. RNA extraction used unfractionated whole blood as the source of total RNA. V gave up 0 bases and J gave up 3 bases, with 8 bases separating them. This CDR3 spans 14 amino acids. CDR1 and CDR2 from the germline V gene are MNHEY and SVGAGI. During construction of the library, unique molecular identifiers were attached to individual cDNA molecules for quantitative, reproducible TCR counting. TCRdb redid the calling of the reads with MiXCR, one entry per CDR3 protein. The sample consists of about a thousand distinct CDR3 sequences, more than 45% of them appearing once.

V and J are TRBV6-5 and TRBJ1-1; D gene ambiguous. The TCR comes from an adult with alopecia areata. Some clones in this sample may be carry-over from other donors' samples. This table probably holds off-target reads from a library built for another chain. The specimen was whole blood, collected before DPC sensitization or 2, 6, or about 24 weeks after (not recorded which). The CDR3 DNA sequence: TGTGCCAGCAGTTACTCGACATGGGACACTGAAGCTTTCTTT. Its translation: CASSYSTWDTEAFF.